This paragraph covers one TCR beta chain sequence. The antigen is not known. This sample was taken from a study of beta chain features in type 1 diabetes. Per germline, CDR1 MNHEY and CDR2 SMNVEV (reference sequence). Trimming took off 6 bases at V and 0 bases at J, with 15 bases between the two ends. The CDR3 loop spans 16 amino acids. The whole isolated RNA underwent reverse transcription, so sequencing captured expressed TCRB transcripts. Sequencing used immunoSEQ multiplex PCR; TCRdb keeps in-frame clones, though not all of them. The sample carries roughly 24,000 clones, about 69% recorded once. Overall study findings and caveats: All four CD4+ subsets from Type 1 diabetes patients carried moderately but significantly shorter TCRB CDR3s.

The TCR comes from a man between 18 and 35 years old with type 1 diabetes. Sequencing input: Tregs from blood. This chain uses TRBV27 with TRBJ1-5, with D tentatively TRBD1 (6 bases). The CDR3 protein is CASRPSGVYSNQPQHF. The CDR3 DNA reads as TGTGCCAGCAGACCCTCAGGGGTGTATAGCAATCAGCCCCAGCATTTT.